The 31 T cell receptor beta chains given below trace back to one sample, sequenced in a study of regulatory T cells in long-lasting Graves disease. As to time point: newly diagnosed GD, antithyroid drugs for less than 3 months. After RNA was extracted from PBMCs, the TCR library was made from it. Libraries of TCR beta came from iRepertoire HTBI primers plus Arm-PCR of CDR3 regions. TCRdb independently ran MiXCR on the multiplex PCR reads; one entry per CDR3 protein. The sample includes more than 450,000 distinct CDR3 sequences, around 16% of them seen just once. These records were also assigned to another study, of T cells in Graves' hyperthyroidism and ophthalmopathy.

The sample here was peripheral blood mononuclear cells (PBMCs), taken at new diagnosis, from a patient treated with antithyroid drugs. These receptors all come from a man aged 35 to 55 with Graves disease.

Ten or more counts support this clonotype. J is TRBJ1-1 and V is TRBV2, with D unresolved. V was cut by 8 bases and J by 4 bases, with 14 bases left in between. This CDR3 spans 13 amino acids. From germline, CDR1 is SNHLY and CDR2 FYNNEI. CDR3 nucleotides: TGTGCCAGCCTTTTCGGGTTGGGCACTGAAGCTTTCTTT. Its protein is CASLFGLGTEAFF.

This clonotype was observed at least ten times. This sequence joins TRBV30 and TRBJ2-1; D is unclear. This CDR3 has 16 residues. The ends were cut back, 2 bases at V and 6 bases at J, with 20 bases in the middle. The V gene's germline CDR1 is GTSNPN and CDR2 SVGIG (reference sequence). The CDR3, as DNA: TGTGCCTGGAGTCCAACCCAGGTCCAGCCTGCCAATGAGCAGTTCTTC. It is translated as CAWSPTQVQPANEQFF.

This clonotype appeared a few times. The rearrangement links TRBV20-1 to TRBJ2-3, with TRBD2 matching over 11 bases. V dropped 2 bases and J dropped 4; count of bases not matched to a gene: 2. This CDR3 region has 14 residues. Germline lookup yields CDR1 DFQATT and CDR2 SNEGSKA (reference sequence). The CDR3 protein is CSARTSGSSDTQYF. CDR3 DNA: TGCAGTGCTAGAACTAGCGGGAGTTCAGATACGCAGTATTTT.

This clonotype was counted many times. The V gene is TRBV28, the J gene TRBJ2-3; tentative D call: TRBD1 (5 bases). This CDR3 region has 16 residues. Trimming took 4 bases from V and 3 from J, leaving 17 bases between them. Germline values: CDR1 MDHEN, CDR2 SYDVKM. The chain's CDR3 is CASSSSGHLGTDTQYF. The CDR3 coding sequence is TGTGCCAGCAGTTCCTCCGGACATCTCGGGACAGATACGCAGTATTTT.

This clonotype was seen a few times. The chain recombines TRBV27 with TRBJ1-4; perhaps TRBD1 as D (6 bases). CDR1 MNHEY and CDR2 SMNVEV come from the germline V gene (reference sequence). This CDR3 comprises 15 residues. V was cut by 2 bases and J by 9 bases, with 16 bases left in between. DNA of the CDR3: TGTGCCAGCAGTTTACAGGGGAGGTCCGGTCAAAAACTGTTTTTT. Translating gives CASSLQGRSGQKLFF.

The chain combines TRBV20-1 with TRBJ1-2, with D uncertain. Germline CDR1 is DFQATT and CDR2 is SNEGSKA (reference sequence). V was clipped by 2 bases and J by 2 bases, with 9 bases between them. The CDR3 has 13 amino acids. The CDR3 coding sequence is TGCAGTGCTAGATCAGCCATGAACTATGGCTACACCTTC. Translated, it gives CSARSAMNYGYTF.

This clonotype has more than one count but fewer than ten. V usage is TRBV20-1 and J usage is TRBJ1-4; TRBD1 is a possible D gene (6 bases). V was pared by 2 bases and J by 5 bases, with 15 bases between. The germline V gene has CDR1 DFQATT and CDR2 SNEGSKA (reference sequence). This CDR3 contains 15 residues. CDR3 in DNA: TGCAGTGCTAGACCAGGGGACGGGAGGAATGAAAAACTGTTTTTT. Its protein product is CSARPGDGRNEKLFF.

This clonotype occurred a few times. This chain joins TRBV20-1 and TRBJ2-5; TRBD1 agrees at 7 bases. V lost 0 bases to trimming and J lost 7 bases; unmatched junction nucleotides: 11. CDR1 and CDR2 (germline): DFQATT, SNEGSKA (reference sequence). CDR3 length equals 15 residues. The CDR3: CSARDADRAGATQYF. The CDR3 bases are TGCAGTGCTAGAGACGCAGACAGGGCTGGGGCGACCCAGTACTTC.

Here the CDR3 DNA reads TGTGCCACCAGCACCGCGGCCGGGACAGGGGCCGGGGAGCTGTTTTTT. Translated, it gives CATSTAAGTGAGELFF. V is TRBV15 and J is TRBJ2-2, with 10 bases identical to TRBD1. V gave up 4 bases and J gave up 6 bases; unmatched junction bases: 8. The CDR3 contains 16 residues. Germline V lookup: CDR1 LNHNV, CDR2 YYDKDF (reference sequence). The complete variable domain, with remaining parts taken from reference TRBV15 and TRBJ2-2, reads DAMVIQNPRYQVTQFGKPVTLSCSQTLNHNVMYWYQQKSSQAPKLLFHYYDKDFNNEADTPDNFQSRRPNTSFCFLDIRSPGLGDTAMYLCATSTAAGTGAGELFFGEGSRLTVL.

J is TRBJ1-3 and V is TRBV27; 7 positions agree with TRBD1. Germline V gene sequence: CDR1 MNHEY, CDR2 SMNVEV (reference sequence). Trimming took 6 bases from V and 4 from J; bases not matched to a gene: 6. This CDR3 spans 14 amino acids. CDR3 protein: CASRTGWSGNTIYF. DNA of the CDR3: TGTGCCAGCAGGACAGGGTGGTCAGGAAACACCATATATTTT.

The chain uses TRBV12-3 or TRBV12-4 and TRBJ2-7; a possible D gene is TRBD1 (5 bases). Trimming took off 3 bases at V and 3 bases at J, with 12 bases between the two ends. The CDR3 contains 14 residues. Here the CDR3 reads CASSLGLTGYEQYF. The CDR3 DNA reads as TGTGCCAGCAGTTTGGGTCTCACAGGCTACGAGCAGTACTTC.

In this sample, this clonotype turned up many times. The rearrangement links TRBV27 to TRBJ2-2, with 7 bases that match TRBD1. With V trimmed by 6 bases and J by 6 bases, 10 bases remained unmatched. Germline V gene data show CDR1 as MNHEY and CDR2 as SMNVEV (reference sequence). This CDR3 has 15 amino acids. The CDR3 region is CASRLGPQGAGELFF. As DNA, the CDR3 is TGTGCCAGCAGGCTGGGTCCTCAGGGGGCCGGGGAGCTGTTTTTT.

The rearrangement uses TRBV5-1 and TRBJ2-1, with TRBD2 identical over 10 bases. Trimming removed 0 bases from V and 9 bases from J; junction bases left unmatched: 12. CDR3 length: 17 amino acids. CDR1 and CDR2 from the germline V gene are SGHRS and YFSETQ. The CDR3 bases are TGCGCCAGCAGCTTGGGACTAGCGGGTATTCGTCGGGGTGAGCAGTTCTTC. Translation gives CASSLGLAGIRRGEQFF. The full variable domain, rest sourced from reference TRBV5-1 and TRBJ2-1, is KAGVTQTPRYLIKTRGQQVTLSCSPISGHRSVSWYQQTPGQGLQFLFEYFSETQRNKGNFPGRFSGRQFSNSRSEMNVSTLELGDSALYLCASSLGLAGIRRGEQFFGPGTRLTVL.

The gene calls are TRBV6-1 and TRBJ2-5, with a weak D call TRBD1 (5 bases). The length of the CDR3 is 17 residues. The V gene lost 3 bases and the J gene lost 3 bases, with 20 bases spanning the gap. CDR1 is MNHNS and CDR2 is SASEGT in the germline V gene. For the CDR3, the DNA is TGTGCCAGCAGTGACTCAACCGGATACAGGAGAAAAGAGACCCAGTACTTC. This sequence encodes CASSDSTGYRRKETQYF.

This clonotype showed up just a few times. This may be a read error: a much more frequent sequence differs by one nucleotide. The chain combines TRBV7-8 with TRBJ2-3; 13 bases are shared with TRBD2. This CDR3 has 17 residues. V dropped 5 bases and J dropped 2; count of bases not matched to a gene: 7. CDR1 SGHVS and CDR2 FQNEAQ come from the germline V gene. The CDR3 DNA reads TGTGCCAGCAGCCGAAGGACTAGCGGGGGTAACACAGATACGCAGTATTTT. Translated, it gives CASSRRTSGGNTDTQYF.

This clonotype has a count of ten or more. This sequence joins TRBV20-1 and TRBJ2-3; 7 bases align to TRBD2. There are 15 residues in the CDR3. The junction had 4 bases not matched to a gene; V was cut back by 1 base and J by 0 bases. Germline values: CDR1 DFQATT, CDR2 SNEGSKA (reference sequence). As DNA, the CDR3 is TGCAGTGCTAGAGTAAGGCGGGAGAGCACAGATACGCAGTATTTT. Protein: CSARVRRESTDTQYF.

This clonotype was detected many times. This sequence joins TRBV2 and TRBJ2-2, with TRBD2 identical over 16 bases. This CDR3 comprises 19 residues. V lost 10 bases to trimming and J lost 4 bases; unmatched junction nucleotides: 15. Germline V gene lookup returns CDR1 SNHLY and CDR2 FYNNEI. The CDR3 sequence is CATFFLGLAGGVVTGELFF. For the CDR3, the DNA is TGTGCCACCTTTTTCCTGGGACTAGCGGGAGGGGTAGTCACCGGGGAGCTGTTTTTT. The entire variable domain, with the rest obtained from reference TRBV2 and TRBJ2-2, is as follows: EPEVTQTPSHQVTQMGQEVILRCVPISNHLYFYWYRQILGQKVEFLVSFYNNEISEKSEIFDDQFSVERPDGSNFTLKIRSTKLEDSAMYFCATFFLGLAGGVVTGELFFGEGSRLTVL.

This clonotype was counted many times. This rearrangement joins TRBV6-1 to TRBJ1-1; perhaps TRBD1 as D (6 bases). The V and J ends lost 2 bases and 4 bases respectively, with 14 bases between them. This CDR3 is built from 15 residues. The germline V gene encodes CDR1 MNHNS and CDR2 SASEGT. The chain's CDR3 is CASSEMWGAPTEAFF. Written as DNA, the CDR3 is TGTGCCAGCAGTGAAATGTGGGGGGCCCCCACTGAAGCTTTCTTT.

This clonotype was seen at least ten times. The chain links TRBV7-2 to TRBJ1-6, with TRBD1 as a possible D gene (6 bases). The CDR3 runs 14 residues. Germline V gene lookup returns CDR1 SGHTA and CDR2 FQGNSA. Trimming pared 1 base from V and 10 bases from J, leaving 11 bases between. The CDR3 coding sequence is TGTGCCAGCAGCTTAGTAGGGGGAGAATCACCCCTCCACTTT. Amino acid sequence: CASSLVGGESPLHF.

This clonotype was recorded a few times. This chain joins TRBV7-9 and TRBJ1-4, with 7 bases identical to TRBD1. Trimming cost V 5 bases and J 4 bases; bases outside gene matches: 4. The CDR3 covers 14 residues. Per germline, CDR1 SEHNR and CDR2 FQNEAQ (reference sequence). DNA for the CDR3: TGTGCCAGCAGCCTAACAGGGGTTAATGAAAAACTGTTTTTT. This gives the protein CASSLTGVNEKLFF.

This clonotype was seen many times. V is TRBV30 and J is TRBJ2-2, with 12 positions matching TRBD2. Germline lookup yields CDR1 GTSNPN and CDR2 SVGIG (reference sequence). V gave up 0 bases and J gave up 7 bases; unmatched junction bases: 0. This CDR3 contains 14 residues. In DNA, the CDR3 is TGTGCCTGGAGTGTACTAGCGGGAGGCGGGGAGCTGTTTTTT. Its translation: CAWSVLAGGGELFF.

This clonotype was counted at least ten times. The V call is TRBV27, the J call TRBJ2-7, with 8 bases identical to TRBD2. CDR3 length: 14 residues. Trimming cost V 5 bases and J 2 bases; bases outside gene matches: 5. CDR1 is MNHEY and CDR2 is SMNVEV in the germline V gene (reference sequence). The CDR3 is CASSRSGGPYEQYF. CDR3 nucleotide sequence: TGTGCCAGCAGTAGATCGGGAGGGCCCTACGAGCAGTACTTC.

This clonotype appeared many times. This chain joins TRBV10-2 and TRBJ2-7; 8 positions match TRBD2. The V segment lost 10 bases and the J segment 6 bases; nucleotides outside the gene matches: 20. The CDR3 is 16 residues long. The germline V gene has CDR1 WSHSY and CDR2 SAAADI. The CDR3 sequence is CATVPRVVAGTPEQYF. The CDR3, as DNA: TGCGCCACCGTTCCTCGTGTCGTAGCGGGAACCCCCGAGCAGTACTTC.

In its sample, this clonotype was seen many times. The chain joins TRBV24-1 to TRBJ2-3; TRBD1 aligns across 7 bases. The CDR3 contains 14 residues. J lost 2 bases, V lost 5 bases, and 3 bases had no gene match. Per germline, CDR1 KGHDR and CDR2 SFDVKD. This CDR3 reads CATSGQGYTDTQYF. As DNA, the CDR3 is TGTGCCACCAGTGGACAGGGATACACAGATACGCAGTATTTT.

This clonotype was seen only a few times. The CDR3 DNA sequence: TGCAGTGCTGAGGGACTAGCGGGGCCCAACAATGAGCAGTTCTTC. It translates to CSAEGLAGPNNEQFF. J is TRBJ2-1 and V is TRBV20-1; 13 bases map to TRBD2. In germline, CDR1 is DFQATT, CDR2 SNEGSKA (reference sequence). CDR3 length: 15 residues. V shed 5 bases, J shed 5 bases, and the junction held 6 bases outside the gene matches.

This clonotype occurred a few times. V is TRBV28 and J is TRBJ1-1, with TRBD1 as a possible D gene (6 bases). Trimming removed 7 bases at V and 7 bases at J, with 16 bases between. Looked up from germline, CDR1 is MDHEN and CDR2 is SYDVKM. This CDR3 spans 13 amino acids. The CDR3 region has the DNA TGTGCCAGCACCCAAGGGGGATCTCATGAAGCTTTCTTT. Its protein is CASTQGGSHEAFF. Filled out from reference TRBV28 and TRBJ1-1, the complete variable domain reads DVKVTQSSRYLVKRTGEKVFLECVQDMDHENMFWYRQDPGLGLRLIYFSYDVKMKEKGDIPEGYSVSREKKERFSLILESASTNQTSMYLCASTQGGSHEAFFGQGTRLTVV.

This clonotype was observed at least ten times. This rearrangement joins TRBV6-1 to TRBJ2-2, with 7 bases fitting TRBD2. V lost 2 bases to trimming and J lost 0 bases; unmatched junction nucleotides: 9. This CDR3 comprises 18 residues. CDR1 is MNHNS and CDR2 is SASEGT in the germline V gene. CDR3 protein: CASSEWSSGDANTGELFF. The CDR3, as DNA: TGTGCCAGCAGTGAATGGTCCAGCGGGGACGCGAACACCGGGGAGCTGTTTTTT.

The V gene is TRBV2, the J gene TRBJ2-1, with D uncertain. The CDR3 contains 15 residues. With 6 bases removed from V and 6 bases from J, the gap between germline ends came to 18 bases. From germline, CDR1 is SNHLY and CDR2 FYNNEI. The CDR3 region has the DNA TGTGCCAGCAGGCGACGGCAATCAAGGGCCAATGAGCAGTTCTTC. Amino acids: CASRRRQSRANEQFF.

This clonotype was counted a few times. CDR3 sequence: CASSHRGRDRSGELFF. The CDR3 DNA follows: TGTGCCAGCAGCCACAGAGGCAGGGATCGATCCGGGGAGCTGTTTTTT. The chain links TRBV11-2 to TRBJ2-2, with a tentative D call TRBD1 (5 bases). CDR1 and CDR2 from the germline V gene are SGHAT and FQNNGV. CDR3 length: 16 amino acids. V lost 5 bases and J 6 bases, leaving 19 bases between the germline ends. The full variable domain, its missing parts supplied by reference TRBV11-2 and TRBJ2-2, is EAGVAQSPRYKIIEKRQSVAFWCNPISGHATLYWYQQILGQGPKLLIQFQNNGVVDDSQLPKDRFSAERLKGVDSTLKIQPAKLEDSAVYLCASSHRGRDRSGELFFGEGSRLTVL.

Points on this clonotype: Given a much more abundant clone one base away, this may be a read error. The chain employs TRBV28 and TRBJ1-5; D ambiguous. The V and J ends lost 5 bases and 1 base respectively, with 12 bases between them. Germline V CDR1 and CDR2: MDHEN, SYDVKM. The CDR3 length is 15 residues. In DNA form, the CDR3 reads TGTGCCAGCAGTGCGAGGGCGGTGAGCAATCAGCCCCAGCATTTT. It specifies CASSARAVSNQPQHF.

J is TRBJ2-3 and V is TRBV6-1; weak D call: TRBD2 (5 bases). The CDR3 runs to 15 residues. CDR1 is MNHNS and CDR2 is SASEGT in the germline V gene. Trimming took 6 bases from V and 5 from J, leaving 18 bases between them. CDR3 sequence reads: CASSPTRGERDTQYF. The CDR3 DNA follows: TGTGCCAGCAGCCCGACACGGGGTGAGAGAGATACGCAGTATTTT.